These T cell receptor beta chains were read from a single sample in a study of neurological immune-mediated disorders. TCRdb ran MiXCR on the 5' RACE reads and lists one entry per CDR3 protein. The sample records 40,000 to 50,000 distinct CDR3 sequences, 2.5% being singletons. Sequenced material: PBMCs. These receptors all come from a man under 40 with multiple sclerosis. The CDR3 runs from the conserved cysteine through the conserved F or W. D genes are given only for firm matches. The size field is filled for only some rows; it gives once, few, many or a size class.

abundance,j_gene,v_gene,d_gene,CDR3aa,CDR3nt
many,TRBJ2-7,TRBV5-4,TRBD2,CASSLSGRRVSYEQYF,TGTGCCAGCAGTTTGAGCGGGAGAAGGGTTTCCTACGAGCAGTACTTC
many,TRBJ2-2,TRBV7-9,.,CASSLVAGLSTGELFF,TGTGCCAGCAGCTTAGTGGCGGGGCTGAGCACCGGGGAGCTGTTTTTT
many,TRBJ1-5,TRBV5-6,.,CASSPGRARPQHF,TGTGCCAGCAGCCCGGGGCGGGCGAGGCCCCAGCATTTT
many,TRBJ2-7,TRBV7-2,.,CASSLGKGSYEQYF,TGTGCCAGCAGCTTAGGGAAGGGGTCCTACGAGCAGTACTTC
.,TRBJ2-1,TRBV20-1,TRBD1,CSARDPGTGEYNEQFF,TGCAGTGCTAGAGATCCAGGGACAGGGGAGTACAATGAGCAGTTCTTC
many,TRBJ2-2,TRBV20-1,.,CSANRGTGELFF,TGCAGTGCGAATAGAGGCACCGGGGAGCTGTTTTTT
many,TRBJ1-1,TRBV29-1,TRBD1,CSVGQGATEAFF,TGCAGCGTTGGACAGGGGGCTACTGAAGCTTTCTTT
many,TRBJ2-7,TRBV5-1,.,CASSWAAYEQYF,TGCGCCAGCAGCTGGGCGGCCTACGAGCAGTACTTC
many,TRBJ1-1,TRBV5-1,TRBD1,CASSSDRAGPNTEAFF,TGCGCCAGCAGCTCAGACAGGGCGGGACCGAACACTGAAGCTTTCTTT
many,TRBJ2-3,TRBV6-5,TRBD1,CASSYRGPYTGGAGDTQYF,TGTGCCAGCAGTTACCGGGGGCCTTATACAGGGGGCGCAGGGGATACGCAGTATTTT
many,TRBJ1-1,TRBV21-1,.,CASSKSGPKGMNTEAFF,TGTGCCAGCAGCAAATCGGGACCTAAGGGGATGAACACTGAAGCTTTCTTT
many,TRBJ1-4,TRBV5-1,.,CASSHGTALNEKLFF,TGCGCCAGCAGCCACGGGACGGCCTTGAATGAAAAACTGTTTTTT
many,TRBJ1-2,TRBV20-1,.,CSAKIRGRDYGYTF,TGCAGTGCGAAAATACGGGGGCGTGACTATGGCTACACCTTC
many,TRBJ1-2,TRBV20-1,TRBD1,CSASGGVGGYTF,TGCAGTGCTTCAGGGGGCGTGGGTGGCTACACCTTC
many,TRBJ2-5,TRBV4-2,TRBD2,CASSQGGYQETQYF,TGTGCCAGCAGCCAGGGAGGGTACCAAGAGACCCAGTACTTC
many,TRBJ1-1,TRBV5-6,TRBD1,CASSLAGGQGRTEAFF,TGTGCCAGCAGCTTGGCCGGGGGACAGGGAAGGACTGAAGCTTTCTTT
many,TRBJ2-5,TRBV7-2,.,CASSPRVRETQYF,TGTGCCAGCAGCCCCAGGGTACGGGAGACCCAGTACTTC
many,TRBJ2-4,TRBV4-1,TRBD2,CASSHPGLGGGKNIQYF,TGCGCCAGCAGCCACCCGGGGCTGGGGGGGGGCAAAAACATTCAGTACTTC
few,TRBJ2-3,TRBV11-2,TRBD2,CASSLAGGPDTQYF,TGTGCCAGCAGCCTAGCGGGGGGGCCTGATACGCAGTATTTT
many,TRBJ1-2,TRBV20-1,TRBD1,CSARDGRGRTGLGYTF,TGCAGTGCTAGAGATGGTCGGGGGAGGACAGGGCTCGGCTACACCTTC
.,TRBJ1-5,TRBV4-1,.,CASSPRGNNQPQHF,TGCGCCAGCAGCCCCAGGGGTAACAATCAGCCCCAGCATTTT
many,TRBJ2-1,TRBV20-1,.,CSARLTQGGFSYNEQFF,TGCAGTGCTAGACTAACCCAGGGGGGATTCTCCTACAATGAGCAGTTCTTC
many,TRBJ2-1,TRBV20-1,TRBD2,CSAPGTSGGAGRAEQFF,TGCAGTGCCCCCGGGACTAGCGGGGGGGCCGGGAGGGCAGAGCAGTTCTTC
many,TRBJ1-2,TRBV7-9,.,CASSLGGREANYGYTF,TGTGCCAGCAGCTTAGGAGGCCGCGAAGCTAACTATGGCTACACCTTC
few,TRBJ2-3,TRBV6-4,TRBD2,CASSLTSGATDTQYF,TGTGCCAGCAGTTTAACTAGCGGGGCCACAGATACGCAGTATTTT
many,TRBJ2-5,TRBV20-1,.,CSAAIGDYDFQETQYF,TGCAGTGCTGCCATAGGCGACTACGATTTTCAAGAGACCCAGTACTTC
many,TRBJ2-7,TRBV12-3/TRBV12-4,TRBD1,CASSSGQGVFYEQYF,TGTGCCAGCAGTTCCGGACAGGGAGTTTTCTACGAGCAGTACTTC
many,TRBJ2-3,TRBV7-2,.,CASSLGALNTDTQYF,TGTGCCAGCAGCTTAGGGGCACTGAATACAGATACGCAGTATTTT
few,TRBJ1-6,TRBV6-6,.,CASSYSRRTDYSPLHF,TGTGCCAGCAGTTACTCGAGGAGGACAGATTATTCACCCCTCCACTTT
many,TRBJ1-3,TRBV2,.,CASSLARSGNTIYF,TGTGCCAGCAGCTTGGCCCGCTCTGGAAACACCATATATTTT